This T cell receptor (beta chain) was profiled in a study of T cell changes during pregnancy in multiple sclerosis. With 3 bases clipped from V and 1 base from J, the junction kept 9 bases outside the gene matches. CDR1 and CDR2 (germline): SQVTM, ANQGSEA. CDR3 length: 17 residues. Repertoires were generated with immunoSEQ multiplex PCR, while TCRdb's copy carries only in-frame clones and drops some. The table lists approximately 61,000 clones, 85% to 95% of them singletons. J is TRBJ2-4 and V is TRBV29-1; TRBD2 agrees at 10 bases. The input for sequencing was peripheral blood, taken after pregnancy. The TCR originated in a female donor in good health, enrolled as a control in a pregnancy study. The CDR3 region has the DNA TGCAGCGTTGAGGTAGAAGCGGGGGGGACGGCCAAAAACATTCAGTACTTC. Its protein is CSVEVEAGGTAKNIQYF. Supplemented by reference TRBV29-1 and TRBJ2-4, the full variable domain reads SAVISQKPSRDICQRGTSLTIQCQVDSQVTMMFWYRQQPGQSLTLIATANQGSEATYESGFVIDKFPISRPNLTFSTLTVSNMSPEDSSIYLCSVEVEAGGTAKNIQYFGAGTRLSVL.